These T cell receptor beta chains were read from a single sample in a study of T cell responses to AZD1222 COVID-19 vaccine. Method: immunoSEQ multiplex PCR; TCRdb's copy keeps in-frame clones and lacks some. The sample includes about 160,000 clones, 85% to 95% seen only once; the top ten take roughly 5%. The input for sequencing was peripheral blood, taken 28 days after the second AZD1222 dose. The receptor set was obtained from an adult who received the AZD1222 COVID-19 vaccine. Both conserved end residues are part of each CDR3. Each record gives: V gene, D gene, clone size, J gene, CDR3 protein, CDR3 DNA. A D gene is named only where the DNA matches it firmly. Clone size, where shown, is once, few, many, or a class for clones that have expanded.

v_call: TRBV3-1/TRBV3-2; d_call: TRBD2; clone_size: -; j_call: TRBJ2-3; cdr3_aa: CASSPPRTRVADTQYF; cdr3_nt: TGTGCCAGCAGCCCGCCCCGGACTAGAGTGGCAGATACGCAGTATTTT
v_call: TRBV6-5; d_call: TRBD1; clone_size: -; j_call: TRBJ2-7; cdr3_aa: CASSSAGGTGEQYF; cdr3_nt: TGTGCCAGCAGTTCGGCAGGGGGCACGGGCGAGCAGTACTTC
v_call: TRBV30; d_call: -; clone_size: -; j_call: TRBJ1-5; cdr3_aa: CAWSHGTQGWKQHF; cdr3_nt: TGTGCCTGGAGCCACGGGACCCAAGGTTGGAAGCAGCATTTT
v_call: TRBV28; d_call: -; clone_size: -; j_call: TRBJ2-1; cdr3_aa: CASSFNYNEQFF; cdr3_nt: TGTGCCAGCAGTTTCAACTACAATGAGCAGTTCTTC
v_call: TRBV11-2; d_call: TRBD2; clone_size: -; j_call: TRBJ2-1; cdr3_aa: CASSSRLADIYNEQFF; cdr3_nt: TGTGCCAGCAGCTCGCGACTAGCGGACATCTACAATGAGCAGTTCTTC
v_call: TRBV28; d_call: TRBD1; clone_size: -; j_call: TRBJ2-1; cdr3_aa: CASSFPGQTSSYNEQFF; cdr3_nt: TGTGCCAGCAGTTTCCCGGGACAGACGAGCTCCTACAATGAGCAGTTCTTC
v_call: TRBV5-1; d_call: -; clone_size: few; j_call: TRBJ2-1; cdr3_aa: CASSSQGGTAYNEQFF; cdr3_nt: TGCGCCAGCAGCTCTCAGGGCGGGACTGCCTACAATGAGCAGTTCTTC
v_call: TRBV19; d_call: TRBD2; clone_size: -; j_call: TRBJ2-1; cdr3_aa: CASSIPRGSYNEQFF; cdr3_nt: TGTGCCAGTAGTATCCCCCGCGGGAGTTACAATGAGCAGTTCTTC
v_call: TRBV10-3; d_call: -; clone_size: -; j_call: TRBJ2-7; cdr3_aa: CAISEKAGIDEQYF; cdr3_nt: TGTGCCATCAGTGAGAAGGCAGGGATCGACGAGCAGTACTTC
v_call: TRBV4-1; d_call: -; clone_size: -; j_call: TRBJ2-7; cdr3_aa: CASSQAPWRLDLPYEQYF; cdr3_nt: TGCGCCAGCAGCCAAGCCCCTTGGAGACTAGATCTCCCCTACGAGCAGTACTTC
v_call: TRBV6-5; d_call: TRBD1; clone_size: -; j_call: TRBJ1-1; cdr3_aa: CASSYGSGGTNTEAFF; cdr3_nt: TGTGCCAGCAGTTACGGGTCAGGGGGGACGAACACTGAAGCTTTCTTT
v_call: TRBV7-9; d_call: -; clone_size: few; j_call: TRBJ2-5; cdr3_aa: CASSLPGSETQYF; cdr3_nt: TGTGCCAGCAGCTTACCGGGGTCGGAGACCCAGTACTTC
v_call: TRBV11-2; d_call: -; clone_size: -; j_call: TRBJ1-1; cdr3_aa: CASSLDRVLGTEAFF; cdr3_nt: TGTGCCAGCAGCTTAGATCGGGTACTTGGCACTGAAGCTTTCTTT
v_call: TRBV7-8; d_call: -; clone_size: -; j_call: TRBJ1-1; cdr3_aa: CASSLEILNTEAFF; cdr3_nt: TGTGCCAGCAGCTTAGAAATCCTGAACACTGAAGCTTTCTTT
v_call: TRBV6-5; d_call: TRBD2; clone_size: -; j_call: TRBJ2-7; cdr3_aa: CASSYPSGRGAYEQYF; cdr3_nt: TGTGCCAGCAGTTACCCTAGCGGGAGGGGTGCCTACGAGCAGTACTTC
v_call: TRBV7-8; d_call: -; clone_size: -; j_call: TRBJ2-5; cdr3_aa: CASSQPGGGQETQYF; cdr3_nt: TGTGCCAGCAGCCAGCCCGGGGGCGGACAAGAGACCCAGTACTTC
v_call: TRBV2; d_call: TRBD2; clone_size: -; j_call: TRBJ2-5; cdr3_aa: CASSDMVAGGETQYF; cdr3_nt: TGTGCCAGCAGTGATATGGTAGCGGGAGGAGAGACCCAGTACTTC
v_call: TRBV10-3; d_call: -; clone_size: -; j_call: TRBJ2-7; cdr3_aa: CAISEAIYEQYF; cdr3_nt: TGTGCCATCAGTGAAGCCATCTACGAGCAGTACTTC
v_call: TRBV27; d_call: -; clone_size: -; j_call: TRBJ1-5; cdr3_aa: CASSLWGVGDQPQHF; cdr3_nt: TGTGCCAGCAGTTTATGGGGGGTGGGGGATCAGCCCCAGCATTTT
v_call: TRBV5-1; d_call: TRBD2; clone_size: -; j_call: TRBJ2-1; cdr3_aa: CASSLDWRESNEQFF; cdr3_nt: TGCGCCAGCAGCTTGGATTGGCGGGAGTCAAATGAGCAGTTCTTC
v_call: TRBV27; d_call: -; clone_size: once; j_call: TRBJ2-5; cdr3_aa: CASSLLGKQEYQETQYF; cdr3_nt: TGTGCCAGCAGTTTGTTGGGTAAACAGGAGTACCAAGAGACCCAGTACTTC
v_call: TRBV23-1; d_call: -; clone_size: -; j_call: TRBJ1-5; cdr3_aa: CASSHYGKPSNQPQHF; cdr3_nt: TGCGCCAGCAGTCATTACGGGAAACCGAGCAATCAGCCCCAGCATTTT
v_call: TRBV6-5; d_call: -; clone_size: -; j_call: TRBJ2-5; cdr3_aa: CASSYLETQYF; cdr3_nt: TGTGCCAGCAGTTACCTAGAGACCCAGTACTTC
v_call: TRBV9; d_call: TRBD2; clone_size: -; j_call: TRBJ2-1; cdr3_aa: CASSVAGLAGAFSYNEQFF; cdr3_nt: TGTGCCAGCAGCGTAGCTGGACTAGCGGGAGCCTTCTCCTACAATGAGCAGTTCTTC
v_call: TRBV19; d_call: TRBD1; clone_size: -; j_call: TRBJ2-1; cdr3_aa: CASSRTGVGPYNEQFF; cdr3_nt: TGTGCCAGTAGTAGAACAGGGGTTGGGCCTTACAATGAGCAGTTCTTC
v_call: TRBV19; d_call: TRBD1; clone_size: -; j_call: TRBJ1-5; cdr3_aa: CASRDLPGTEIFSNQPQHF; cdr3_nt: TGTGCCAGTAGAGACCTCCCAGGGACAGAGATCTTTAGCAATCAGCCCCAGCATTTT
v_call: TRBV6-5; d_call: -; clone_size: -; j_call: TRBJ1-5; cdr3_aa: CASRGADNYQPQHF; cdr3_nt: TGTGCCAGCCGCGGGGCCGACAACTATCAGCCCCAGCATTTT
v_call: TRBV18; d_call: TRBD1; clone_size: -; j_call: TRBJ1-5; cdr3_aa: CASSLDRGNQPQHF; cdr3_nt: TGTGCCAGCTCACTTGACAGGGGCAATCAGCCCCAGCATTTT
v_call: TRBV30; d_call: -; clone_size: -; j_call: TRBJ2-1; cdr3_aa: CAWSRTYGEQFF; cdr3_nt: TGTGCCTGGAGCCGGACTTACGGTGAGCAGTTCTTC
v_call: TRBV7-2; d_call: -; clone_size: -; j_call: TRBJ2-3; cdr3_aa: CASSLITVLWDTQYF; cdr3_nt: TGTGCCAGCAGCTTAATTACAGTACTGTGGGATACGCAGTATTTT
v_call: TRBV3-1/TRBV3-2; d_call: TRBD2; clone_size: -; j_call: TRBJ2-3; cdr3_aa: CASSPKTSGTDTQYF; cdr3_nt: TGTGCCAGCAGCCCCAAGACTAGCGGCACAGATACGCAGTATTTT
v_call: TRBV2; d_call: -; clone_size: -; j_call: TRBJ2-5; cdr3_aa: CASSGPQETQYF; cdr3_nt: TGTGCCAGCAGTGGACCGCAAGAGACCCAGTACTTC
v_call: TRBV9; d_call: TRBD2; clone_size: -; j_call: TRBJ2-1; cdr3_aa: CASSAGTSELNEQFF; cdr3_nt: TGTGCCAGCAGTGCCGGGACTAGCGAACTCAATGAGCAGTTCTTC
v_call: TRBV5-1; d_call: TRBD1; clone_size: -; j_call: TRBJ2-1; cdr3_aa: CASSVSSQGAGNEQFF; cdr3_nt: TGCGCCAGCAGCGTCTCTTCTCAGGGGGCTGGAAATGAGCAGTTCTTC
v_call: TRBV6-5; d_call: -; clone_size: -; j_call: TRBJ2-1; cdr3_aa: CASSGRQEVSEQFF; cdr3_nt: TGTGCCAGCAGCGGTCGACAAGAAGTGAGTGAGCAGTTCTTC
v_call: TRBV12-3/TRBV12-4; d_call: -; clone_size: -; j_call: TRBJ1-5; cdr3_aa: CASSPRGDQPQHF; cdr3_nt: TGTGCCAGCAGTCCCCGGGGGGATCAGCCCCAGCATTTT